This TCR beta chain is from a study of T cells in Graves' hyperthyroidism and ophthalmopathy. Amplified TCR beta CDR3 regions came from RNA transcripts. First-round RT-PCR with HTBI primers amplified the TCR CDR3 region. TCRdb independently ran MiXCR on the multiplex PCR reads; one entry per CDR3 protein. Of under 200,000 distinct CDR3 sequences in the sample, approximately 9% were seen once. Germline lookup yields CDR1 DFQATT and CDR2 SNEGSKA (reference sequence). The CDR3 is 14 amino acids. V lost 6 bases to trimming and J lost 0 bases, with 14 bases between them. Clinical symptoms, serum thyroxine and TRAb, thyroid ultrasound and orbital computed tomography were used for the diagnoses. This clonotype came up many times.

V and J are TRBV20-1 and TRBJ1-1; a weak D match, TRBD1 (6 bases). The receptor was isolated from a woman between 18 and 29 years old with Graves' hyperthyroidism that later progressed to Graves' ophthalmopathy. Sequences were obtained from blood. The CDR3 reads CSATQGGLNTEAFF. The CDR3 DNA sequence: TGCAGTGCCACCCAAGGGGGACTGAACACTGAAGCTTTCTTT.